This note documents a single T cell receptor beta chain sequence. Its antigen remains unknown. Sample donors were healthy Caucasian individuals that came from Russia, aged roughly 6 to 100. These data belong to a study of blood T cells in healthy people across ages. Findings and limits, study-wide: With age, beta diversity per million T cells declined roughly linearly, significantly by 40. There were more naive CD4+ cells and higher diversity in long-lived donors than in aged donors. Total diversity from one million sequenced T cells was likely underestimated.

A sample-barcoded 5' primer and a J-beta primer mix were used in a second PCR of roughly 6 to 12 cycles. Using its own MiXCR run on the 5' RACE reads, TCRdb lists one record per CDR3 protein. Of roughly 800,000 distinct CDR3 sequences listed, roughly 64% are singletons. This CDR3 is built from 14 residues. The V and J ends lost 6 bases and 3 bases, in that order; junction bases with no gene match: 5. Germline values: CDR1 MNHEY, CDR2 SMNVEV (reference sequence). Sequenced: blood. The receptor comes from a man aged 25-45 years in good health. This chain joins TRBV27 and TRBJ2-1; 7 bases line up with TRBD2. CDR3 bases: TGTGCCAGCAGGCTAGCGGACCGCTACAATGAGCAGTTCTTC. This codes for CASRLADRYNEQFF.